The clone carrying this T cell receptor beta chain was seen a few times. The antigen remains unidentified. This entry comes from a study of T cells in Graves' hyperthyroidism and ophthalmopathy. Study-wide background: Specimen type is peripheral blood, collected at initial diagnosis prior to any treatment. Study findings and constraints: The authors' 13 V-J model separated ophthalmopathy from stable hyperthyroidism.

Germline loops: CDR1 KGHSH, CDR2 LQKENI. Trimming pared 3 bases from V and 1 base from J, leaving 12 bases between. The CDR3 has 15 amino acids. It was RNA transcripts that yielded the amplified TCR beta CDR3 regions. The TCR CDR3 was amplified in a first-round RT-PCR using the HTBI primer set. Via MiXCR, TCRdb re-called the multiplex PCR reads, giving one row per CDR3 protein. The table lists roughly 290,000 distinct CDR3 sequences, approximately 15% of them singletons. Thyroid ultrasound and orbital computed tomography, with clinical symptoms and serum thyroxine and TRAb, informed diagnoses. J is TRBJ1-1 and V is TRBV18; D call uncertain. The specimen was blood. This clonotype originated in a woman aged 40 to 49 with Graves' hyperthyroidism. For the CDR3, the DNA is TGTGCCAGCTCACCGTGGAGGGCAGGGAACACTGAAGCTTTCTTT. Protein product: CASSPWRAGNTEAFF.